This T cell receptor beta chain was obtained from a study of T cell responses to AZD1222 COVID-19 vaccine. Notes on the study in general: Clonal diversity was possibly underestimated; the donors were predominantly white British and more often female. Among vaccine-associated CD4 TCRs, coverage spanned spike, with dominance at 160-218 and 743-854.

In this sample, this clone turned up once. What it binds is unknown. The CDR3 length is 14 residues. Per the germline V gene, CDR1 is MDHEN and CDR2 is SYDVKM. After removal of 6 bases from V and 4 bases from J, the junction contained 7 bases not matched to a gene. TCRdb keeps only in-frame clones here, not all; method: immunoSEQ multiplex PCR. The table lists more than 95,000 clones, around 89% of them singletons. The sequence derives from an adult in good health. Material: peripheral blood, obtained on day 0 of MenACWY control vaccination. This chain links TRBV28 with TRBJ1-1, with 8 bases aligning to TRBD1. CDR3 DNA: TGTGCCAGCAGCCCTGCGGGACAGGCCACTGAAGCTTTCTTT. Its translation is CASSPAGQATEAFF. The variable domain in full, with the rest retrieved from reference TRBV28 and TRBJ1-1, is DVKVTQSSRYLVKRTGEKVFLECVQDMDHENMFWYRQDPGLGLRLIYFSYDVKMKEKGDIPEGYSVSREKKERFSLILESASTNQTSMYLCASSPAGQATEAFFGQGTRLTVV.